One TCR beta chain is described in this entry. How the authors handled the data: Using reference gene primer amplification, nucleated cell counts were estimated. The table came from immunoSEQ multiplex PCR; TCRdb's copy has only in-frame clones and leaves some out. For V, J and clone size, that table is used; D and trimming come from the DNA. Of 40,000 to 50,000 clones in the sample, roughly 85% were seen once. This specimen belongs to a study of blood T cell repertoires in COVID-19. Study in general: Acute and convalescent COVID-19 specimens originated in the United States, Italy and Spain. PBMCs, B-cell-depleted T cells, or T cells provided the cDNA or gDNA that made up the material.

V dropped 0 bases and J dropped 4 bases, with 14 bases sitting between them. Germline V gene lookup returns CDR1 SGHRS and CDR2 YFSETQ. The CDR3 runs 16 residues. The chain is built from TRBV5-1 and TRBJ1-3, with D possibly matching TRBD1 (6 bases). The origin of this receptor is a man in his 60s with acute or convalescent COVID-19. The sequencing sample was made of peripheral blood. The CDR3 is CASSLEAQGSGNTIYF. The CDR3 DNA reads TGCGCCAGCAGCTTGGAAGCCCAGGGGTCAGGAAACACCATATATTTT.